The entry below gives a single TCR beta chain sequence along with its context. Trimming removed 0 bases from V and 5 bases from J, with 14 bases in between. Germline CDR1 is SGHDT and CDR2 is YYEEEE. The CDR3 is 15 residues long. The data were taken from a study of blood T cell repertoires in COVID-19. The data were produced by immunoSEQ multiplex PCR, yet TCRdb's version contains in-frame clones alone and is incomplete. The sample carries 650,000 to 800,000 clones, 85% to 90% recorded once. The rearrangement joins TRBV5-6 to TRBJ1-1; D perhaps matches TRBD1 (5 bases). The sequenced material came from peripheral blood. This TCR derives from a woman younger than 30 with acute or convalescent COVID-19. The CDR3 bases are TGTGCCAGCAGCTTGGCGGGGGGGGTAGAGACTGAAGCTTTCTTT. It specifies CASSLAGGVETEAFF.